Included here is one T cell receptor (beta chain) sequence, with context. Its antigen is not known. Being one base from a much bigger clone, this may be a read error. Three rounds of nested PCR, following a modified ARM-PCR protocol, produced the TCRbeta library. TCRdb fed the multiplex PCR reads into MiXCR, producing one record per CDR3 protein. The table lists 100,000 to 150,000 distinct CDR3 sequences, 66% of them singletons. The sample comes from a study of tumor and adjacent non-tumor tissue in lung cancer. General study points: TCR diversity was significantly greater in tumor than normal lung tissue. In normal lung, the top 100 clones were significantly more dominant than in tumor. Shorter survival was associated with higher TCR diversity in tumors.

This sample's RNA came from whole unsorted tissue. This CDR3 has 13 amino acids. V gave up 4 bases and J gave up 3 bases, with 12 bases separating them. Germline CDR1 and CDR2: DFQATT and SNEGSKA (reference sequence). The sequence was obtained from a young man with non-small cell lung cancer. The J gene is TRBJ1-2, the V gene TRBV20-1, with D uncertain. Material: lung tumor tissue. The CDR3 loop is CSAILTGDYGYTF. Written as DNA, the CDR3 is TGCAGTGCTATCCTGACCGGGGACTATGGCTACACCTTC.